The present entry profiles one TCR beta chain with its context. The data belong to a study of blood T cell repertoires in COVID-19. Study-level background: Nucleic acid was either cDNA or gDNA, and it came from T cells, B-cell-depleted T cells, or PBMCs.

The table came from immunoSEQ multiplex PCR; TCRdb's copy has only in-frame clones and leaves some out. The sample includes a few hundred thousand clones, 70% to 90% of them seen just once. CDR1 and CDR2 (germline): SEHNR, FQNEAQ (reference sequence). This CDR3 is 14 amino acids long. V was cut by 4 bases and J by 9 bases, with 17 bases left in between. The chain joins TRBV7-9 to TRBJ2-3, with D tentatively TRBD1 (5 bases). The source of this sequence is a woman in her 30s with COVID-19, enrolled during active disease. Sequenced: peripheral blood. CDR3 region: CASSSPRLAGTQYF. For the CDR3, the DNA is TGTGCCAGCAGCTCCCCACGACTCGCAGGGACGCAGTATTTT.